The T cell receptor beta chain under discussion was sequenced for a study of T-cell memory formation after mild COVID-19 (dated by TCRdb to the early 2020s). Some background on the complete study: Most TCR sequence clusters were specific to one of the two donors. In a couple of donors, T-cell clones that expanded and contracted after mild COVID-19 were followed by sequencing TCRalpha and TCRbeta repertoires longitudinally. Two young, previously healthy adult volunteers, one female and one male, were included in the cohort. What the study reported, not specific to this receptor: From day 15 to 85, contracting clones showed balanced CD4/CD8 phenotypes, whereas a second wave of clones that expanded from day 15 to 37 leaned towards CD4+. Some responding clones were found in pre-infection memory, which suggests that pre-existing cross-reactive memory T cells took part in the SARS-CoV-2 response. SARS-CoV-2 specificity was not confirmed for the second-wave clones peaking on day 37. Contracting CD4+ clones were found mainly in CM and EM memory subsets, while CD8+ clones were enriched in EMRA. Only a couple of mild cases were covered by the study, and larger cohorts that include severe cases with pre-infection samples were considered necessary.

On this clonotype: Its antigen is not yet known. One end of the junction varies from germline; a read error may be responsible.

Sequenced using an Illumina NovaSeq 6000. Using 5'RACE with constant-segment primers, TCRalpha and TCRbeta cDNA libraries were constructed, with sample barcodes and unique molecular identifiers added in the process. Trizol reagent was used to extract RNA from every sample. Libraries were amplified in two PCR steps, with a second sample barcode and Illumina TruSeq adapters added in the second step. Libraries were sequenced on an Illumina NovaSeq with 2 x 150 bp paired-end reads. The authors processed their data as follows. Demultiplexing of reads and collapsing into UMI-guided consensus sequences were performed with migec v1.2.7. Using mixcr v2.1.11, UMI consensuses were aligned to TRA and TRB V and J templates and then assembled into clonotypes. A clonotype was counted as expanded or contracted only when both edgeR and NoisET called the clonotype significant, with the noise models trained on biological replicates. edgeR calls used a false discovery rate-adjusted p below 0.01 and a log2 fold-change threshold of 1. As an exploratory analysis of dynamics, PCA with hierarchical clustering was applied to max-normalized trajectories of the 1000 most abundant clonotypes. The CD4 or CD8 phenotype of responding clones was assigned using the separately sequenced CD4+ and CD8+ repertoires. The public reads were quality trimmed at Q25 with fastp and then assembled into clones with MiXCR by TCRdb, keeping productive beta chains. Entries are consolidated by CDR3 protein sequence, retaining the most common genes and DNA. The V and J calls follow TCRdb's processing rather than the paper's. Recorded for this sample are 390,000 or so distinct CDR3 sequences; roughly 15% of them occurred a single time. The ten largest clones take up around a fifth of the sample.

Ficoll-Paque density gradient centrifugation was used to isolate PBMCs. From a lookup of the germline V gene (reference sequence), CDR1 and CDR2 are SSHAT and FNYEAQ. Including the terminal cysteine and phenylalanine, the CDR3 comprises 14 residues. CDR3 DNA is the only sequence kept; it has 42 bases, read in frame from the first base. The sequence derives from a man younger than 35 who had mild COVID-19 (a few samples of this study predate the infection). The sample titles of this study are shuffled in the database, so cell type and time point are left out; the donor was told from shared clones. Sequenced: PBMCs or a T cell subset sorted from them (not recorded which). The chain uses TRBV7-7 and TRBJ2-3, with TRBD2 identical over 9 junction bases. The CDR3 reads CASSSLAGKDTQYF. DNA sequence: TGTGCTAGCAGCTCCCTAGCGGGGAAGGATACGCAGTATTTT.